This TCR beta chain was found in a study of shared clonotypes between healthy human individuals. Produced via immunoSEQ multiplex PCR; TCRdb's table is partial and in-frame only. The sample contains about 490,000 clones, around 78% of which appear only once. There are 15 residues in the CDR3. The germline CDR1 and CDR2 sequences are MGHDK and SYGVNS. J was trimmed by 1 base and V by 7 bases; bases with no gene match: 9. The material sequenced was PBMCs. This receptor was identified in a woman aged 40 to 55 in good health. Some clones in this sample may be carry-over from other donors' samples. V is TRBV25-1 and J is TRBJ2-7; 8 positions match TRBD2. CDR3 in amino acids: CASISRAGGSYEQYF. The CDR3 nucleotides read TGTGCCAGCATCTCGCGGGCGGGAGGTTCCTACGAGCAGTACTTC.